One and the same sample provided the 16 T cell receptor beta chains below, sequenced in a study of molecular identifiers for immune sequencing clone quantification. One entry per CDR3 protein, called by TCRdb with MiXCR from the PCR reads. Of a few hundred thousand distinct CDR3 sequences listed, about a fifth are singletons. The sequenced sample was naive CD8+ T cells from blood, with Jurkat cell RNA spiked in. Subset denoted: FACS-sorted CD8+CD4-CCR7+CD45RA+ naive T cells. These receptors were collected from a human donor in good health. Some libraries in this study had Jurkat cell RNA spiked in.

This clonotype has ten or more counts. The chain recombines TRBV7-6 with TRBJ2-5, with no clear D. The CDR3 is 15 amino acids. V was cut by 5 bases and J by 5 bases, with 18 bases left in between. In germline, CDR1 is SGHVS, CDR2 FNYEAQ. As DNA, the CDR3 is TGTGCCAGCAGCACAATTGGGGTCTCCAAGGAGACCCAGTACTTC. This encodes CASSTIGVSKETQYF.

This clonotype was detected a few times. This sequence joins TRBV12-3 or TRBV12-4 and TRBJ2-3; D not resolved. The V gene lost 1 base and the J gene lost 5 bases, with 13 bases spanning the gap. The CDR3 has 15 amino acids. The CDR3 loop is CASSLVVQGGDTQYF. In DNA, the CDR3 is TGTGCCAGCAGTTTAGTCGTCCAAGGTGGAGATACGCAGTATTTT.

As concerns this clonotype: A much bigger clone sits one base away, suggesting this may be a read error. The chain employs TRBV6-2 or TRBV6-3 and TRBJ2-2; 7 nucleotides match TRBD2. Germline loops: CDR1 MNHEY, CDR2 SVGEGT. The CDR3 runs to 18 residues. The CDR3 spells CASSYYPGLYANTGEPFF. CDR3 nucleotides: TGTGCCAGCAGTTACTACCCGGGACTATACGCGAACACCGGGGAGCCGTTTTTT.

This clonotype was observed many times. CDR3 residues: CAWSIAGVNEQFF. The CDR3, as DNA: TGTGCCTGGAGTATAGCGGGAGTGAATGAGCAGTTCTTC. The chain is built from TRBV30 and TRBJ2-1; TRBD2 matches 9 bases. This CDR3 has 13 amino acids. V trimming: 2 bases; J trimming: 7 bases; junction bases outside the gene matches: 3. CDR1 is GTSNPN and CDR2 is SVGIG in the germline V gene (reference sequence).

For this clonotype: One end of the junction fails to match germline, which may point to a read error. The chain uses TRBV7-9 and TRBJ2-7; 9 positions match TRBD1. Germline V gene data show CDR1 as SEHNR and CDR2 as FQNEAQ (reference sequence). This CDR3 comprises 14 residues. The chain's CDR3 is CASSTGQGYGEQCF. CDR3 in DNA: TGTGCCAGCAGCACGGGACAGGGCTATGGAGAACAGTGCTTC.

The chain recombines TRBV11-2 with TRBJ2-3; D perhaps matches TRBD1 (6 bases). The CDR3 is 16 residues long. The germline V gene encodes CDR1 SGHAT and CDR2 FQNNGV. Trimming cost V 5 bases and J 4 bases, with 19 bases left between them. The DNA of the CDR3 is TGTGCCAGCAGCCCAGATAGCTGGGGGCGGGCAGATACGCAGTATTTT. Encoded protein: CASSPDSWGRADTQYF.

This clonotype showed up just a few times. The chain couples TRBV20-1 to TRBJ2-4; perhaps TRBD2 as D (6 bases). The V gene lost 4 bases and the J gene lost 0 bases, with 16 bases spanning the gap. Germline-derived CDR1 and CDR2 are DFQATT and SNEGSKA (reference sequence). This CDR3 has 16 amino acids. CDR3 nucleotides: TGCAGTGCTACCCGGAGGCGGGACCTAGCCAAAAACATTCAGTACTTC. Protein product: CSATRRRDLAKNIQYF.

This chain connects TRBV4-2 to TRBJ2-1; 10 bases map to TRBD2. Per the germline V gene, CDR1 is LGHNA and CDR2 is YNFKEQ. V trimming: 0 bases; J trimming: 4 bases; junction bases outside the gene matches: 9. CDR3 length: 18 residues. CDR3 nucleotide sequence: TGTGCCAGCAGCCAAGATTGGGCCCCTAGCGGGGGTTACAATGAGCAGTTCTTC. It encodes CASSQDWAPSGGYNEQFF.

About this clonotype: Being one base from a much bigger clone, this may be a read error. The chain carries TRBV5-6 and TRBJ2-7, with D perhaps given as TRBD1 or TRBD2 (5 bases each). V dropped 5 bases and J dropped 2 bases, with 14 bases sitting between them. This CDR3 has 14 amino acids. Looked up from germline, CDR1 is SGHDT and CDR2 is YYEEEE. In nucleotides, the CDR3 is TGTGCCAGCAGGTCCGGGACGACAGCCTACGAGCAGTACTTC. It translates to CASRSGTTAYEQYF. Full variable domain (missing parts from reference TRBV5-6 and TRBJ2-7): DAGVTQSPTHLIKTRGQQVTLRCSPKSGHDTVSWYQQALGQGPQFIFQYYEEEERQRGNFPDRFSGHQFPNYSSELNVNALLLGDSALYLCASRSGTTAYEQYFGPGTRLTVT.

Worth noting for this clonotype: This may be a read error: a much more frequent sequence differs by one nucleotide. V gene TRBV7-6 combines with J gene TRBJ2-4; D may be TRBD1 or TRBD2 (7 bases each). Germline assignment: CDR1 SGHVS and CDR2 FNYEAQ. The CDR3 is 12 amino acids. With 5 bases removed from V and 13 bases from J, the gap between germline ends came to 15 bases. CDR3 DNA sequence: TGTGCCAGCAGCGATGCAGGGGGGGGGCAGTACTTC. Translated, it gives CASSDAGGGQYF.

This clonotype appeared many times. The chain couples TRBV28 to TRBJ2-1; D might be TRBD2 (6 bases). Germline CDR1 reads MDHEN; CDR2 reads SYDVKM. This CDR3 spans 14 amino acids. Trimming pared 5 bases from V and 9 bases from J, leaving 17 bases between. CDR3 nucleotides: TGTGCCAGCAGTCCCTACTCGCGCGGGATTGAGCAGTTCTTC. Translating gives CASSPYSRGIEQFF.

This clonotype was recorded many times. This chain links TRBV7-6 with TRBJ1-2; TRBD1 aligns across 7 bases. Germline V CDR1 and CDR2: SGHVS, FNYEAQ. V shed 4 bases, J shed 5 bases, and the junction held 7 bases outside the gene matches. The CDR3 consists of 14 residues. The CDR3 coding sequence is TGTGCCAGCAGCTCCCGGGACAGTGAATATGGCTACACCTTC. Translated: CASSSRDSEYGYTF.

This clonotype was detected once. An end of the junction does not agree with germline; a read error may underlie this. J is TRBJ2-3 and V is TRBV18; no reliable D call. Germline CDR1 KGHSH, CDR2 LQKENI. The CDR3 covers 18 residues. The CDR3 DNA reads as TGTGCCGGCTCACCACCTTTGGTTGGGCTAGTCGTCCCAGATACGCAGTATTTT. As protein: CAGSPPLVGLVVPDTQYF.

This rearrangement joins TRBV11-2 to TRBJ2-5, with 7 bases that match TRBD1. With V trimmed by 4 bases and J by 1 base, 6 bases remained unmatched. The V gene's germline CDR1 is SGHAT and CDR2 FQNNGV. The length of the CDR3 is 15 residues. The CDR3 nucleotides are TGTGCCAGCAGCTCAGGGGGACAGTCCCAAGAGACCCAGTACTTC. It is translated as CASSSGGQSQETQYF.

The J gene is TRBJ1-2, the V gene TRBV4-3; TRBD1 matches 9 bases. Germline V CDR1 and CDR2: LGHNA, YSLEER. V was pared by 0 bases and J by 2 bases, with 4 bases of the junction left unmatched. The CDR3 is 16 amino acids. For the CDR3, the DNA is TGCGCCAGCAGCCAAGATACAGGGGGCTTGAACTATGGCTACACCTTC. Encoded protein: CASSQDTGGLNYGYTF.

The sample holds many counts of this clonotype. The rearrangement joins TRBV4-1 to TRBJ1-1, with TRBD1 as a possible D gene (6 bases). The CDR3 runs to 13 residues. V was pared by 2 bases and J by 4 bases, with 8 bases between. CDR1 and CDR2 (germline): MGHRA, YSYEKL. The CDR3 here is CASSQQGPTEAFF. The CDR3 region has the DNA TGCGCCAGCAGCCAACAGGGGCCCACTGAAGCTTTCTTT.